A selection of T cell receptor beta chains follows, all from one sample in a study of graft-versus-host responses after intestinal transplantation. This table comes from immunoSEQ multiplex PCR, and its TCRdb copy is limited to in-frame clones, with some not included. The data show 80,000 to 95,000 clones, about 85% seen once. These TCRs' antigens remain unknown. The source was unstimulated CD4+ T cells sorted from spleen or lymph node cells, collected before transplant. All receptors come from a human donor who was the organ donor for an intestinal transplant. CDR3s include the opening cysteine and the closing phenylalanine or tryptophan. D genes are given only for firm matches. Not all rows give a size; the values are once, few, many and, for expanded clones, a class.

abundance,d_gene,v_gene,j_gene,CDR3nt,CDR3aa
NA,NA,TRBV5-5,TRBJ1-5,TGTGCCAGCAGCGGCAACTGGGGGGGCGGGCAGCCCCAGCATTTT,CASSGNWGGGQPQHF
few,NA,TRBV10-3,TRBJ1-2,TGTGCCATCACTCAGGATAACTATGGCTACACCTTC,CAITQDNYGYTF
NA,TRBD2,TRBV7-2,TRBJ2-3,TGTGCCAGCAGCTTAGCCCGAATGGGCGGGGGGGCAGAAGATACGCAGTATTTT,CASSLARMGGGAEDTQYF
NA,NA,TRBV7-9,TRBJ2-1,TGTGCCAGCAGCGCCGCGGGGCTAGCGTTAAATGAGCAGTTCTTC,CASSAAGLALNEQFF
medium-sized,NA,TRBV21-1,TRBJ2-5,TGTGCCAGCAGCAAGGGACTAGCGGGGGAAGAAGAGACCCAGTACTTC,CASSKGLAGEEETQYF
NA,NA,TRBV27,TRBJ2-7,TGTGCCAGCAGGCGAGGGCCTAGGGACGAGCAGTACTTC,CASRRGPRDEQYF
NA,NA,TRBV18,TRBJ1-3,TGTGCCAGCTCACCAAGACAGGATCCCTCTGGAAACACCATATATTTT,CASSPRQDPSGNTIYF
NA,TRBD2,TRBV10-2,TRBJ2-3,TGCGCCAGCAGTGATCCAATAGCGGGAGCCGATACGCAGTATTTT,CASSDPIAGADTQYF
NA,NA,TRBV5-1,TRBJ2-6,TGCGCCAGCAGCTTGCCTGGGGGGACCGGGGCCAACGTCCTGACTTTC,CASSLPGGTGANVLTF
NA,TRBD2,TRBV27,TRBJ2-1,TGTGCCAGCAGGACTAGCGGGCGTAATGAGCAGTTCTTC,CASRTSGRNEQFF
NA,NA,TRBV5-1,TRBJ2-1,TGCGCCAGCAGCGAGGACTCCTACAATGAGCAGTTCTTC,CASSEDSYNEQFF
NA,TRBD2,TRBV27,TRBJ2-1,TGTGCCAGCAGTCCCGGGGGGTCGAGACGTGAGCAGTTCTTC,CASSPGGSRREQFF
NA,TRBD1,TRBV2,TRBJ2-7,TGTGCCAGCAGGAGGGACAGGGTCGACGAGCAGTACTTC,CASRRDRVDEQYF
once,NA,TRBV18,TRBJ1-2,TGTGCCAGCTCACCAGGAGGGGCTGGTGGCTACACCTTC,CASSPGGAGGYTF
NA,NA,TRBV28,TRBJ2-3,TGTGCCAGCCCTAAGAAGGGACTCGGACAACTAGATACGCAGTATTTT,CASPKKGLGQLDTQYF
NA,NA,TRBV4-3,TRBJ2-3,TGCGCCAGCAGCCAAGAAGCCCCCGGGGCAGATACGCAGTATTTT,CASSQEAPGADTQYF
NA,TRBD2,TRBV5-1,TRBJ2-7,TGCGCCAGCAGCTTGGCGGCTAGCGGGAGCGGATCCTACGAGCAGTACTTC,CASSLAASGSGSYEQYF
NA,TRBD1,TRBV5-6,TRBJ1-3,TGTGCCAGCAGCTTGGACCAGGGGGCAGGAAACACCATATATTTT,CASSLDQGAGNTIYF
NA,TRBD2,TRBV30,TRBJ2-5,TGTGCCTGGAGTGAGGGAGCGGGGACGGCCAAAGAGACCCAGTACTTC,CAWSEGAGTAKETQYF
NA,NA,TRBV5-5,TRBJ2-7,TGTGCCAGCAGCCACTCTTTGGGCGCAATCTACGAGCAGTACTTC,CASSHSLGAIYEQYF
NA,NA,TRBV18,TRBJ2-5,TGTGCCAGCTCACCAGGGGGACACAAAGAGACCCAGTACTTC,CASSPGGHKETQYF
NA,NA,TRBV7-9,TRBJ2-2,TGTGCCAGCAGCTTAGGCCGGGCGAACACCGGGGAGCTGTTTTTT,CASSLGRANTGELFF
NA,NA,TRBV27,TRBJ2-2,TGTGCCAGCAGTTTGTGGGGCAGGGCGAACACCGGGGAGCTGTTTTTT,CASSLWGRANTGELFF
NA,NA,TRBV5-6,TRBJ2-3,TGTGCCAGCAGATGGGGGGGCCAGGATACGCAGTATTTT,CASRWGGQDTQYF
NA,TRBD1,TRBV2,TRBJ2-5,TGTGCCAGCAGTTCGACAGGGGCCCGAGAGACCCAGTACTTC,CASSSTGARETQYF
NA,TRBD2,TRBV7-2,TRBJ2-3,TGTGCCAGCAGCTTAGTAGTAGCGGGAGGGCTCGGTACGCAGTATTTT,CASSLVVAGGLGTQYF
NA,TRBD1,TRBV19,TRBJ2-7,TGTGCCAGTAGATCCACAGGGGTCGGCGAGCAGTACTTC,CASRSTGVGEQYF
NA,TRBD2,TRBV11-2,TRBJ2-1,TGTGCCAGCAGCTTAGACGGGTCCGGGGGGGACATCTCCTACAATGAGCAGTTCTTC,CASSLDGSGGDISYNEQFF
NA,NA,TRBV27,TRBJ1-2,TGTGCCAGCAGTTTACAGTCAGGCCTTGGCTACACCTTC,CASSLQSGLGYTF
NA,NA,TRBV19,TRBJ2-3,TGTGCCAGTAGCGGAGGAGATACGCAGTATTTT,CASSGGDTQYF
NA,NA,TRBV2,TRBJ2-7,TGTGCCAGCAGACGGGGATCCTACGAGCAGTACTTC,CASRRGSYEQYF
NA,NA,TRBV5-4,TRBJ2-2,TGTGCCAGCAGCTTGGACAGGAACACCGGGGAGCTGTTTTTT,CASSLDRNTGELFF
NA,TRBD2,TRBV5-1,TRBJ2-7,TGCGCCAGCAGCGAAAAAGGACTAGCGGGAGGGTGGGCCTACGAGCAGTACTTC,CASSEKGLAGGWAYEQYF
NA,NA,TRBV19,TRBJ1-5,TGTGCCAGTAGTACCCGGGCGGGGTGGGATAGCAATCAGCCCCAGCATTTT,CASSTRAGWDSNQPQHF
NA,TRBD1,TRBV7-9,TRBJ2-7,TGTGCCAGCAGCTCCCCGGACAGGTTGTCCTACGAGCAGTACTTC,CASSSPDRLSYEQYF
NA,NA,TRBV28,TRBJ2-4,TGTGCCAGCAGTAGCAGGGGATGGAGCAAAAACATTCAGTACTTC,CASSSRGWSKNIQYF
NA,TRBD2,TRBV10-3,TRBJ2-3,TGTGCCATCAGTGAGTCCACTAGCGGAAGCCCAGATACGCAGTATTTT,CAISESTSGSPDTQYF
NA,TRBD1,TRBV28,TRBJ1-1,TGTGCCAGCAGTTTCCCCGACAGGGTGAACACTGAAGCTTTCTTT,CASSFPDRVNTEAFF
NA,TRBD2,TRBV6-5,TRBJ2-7,TGTGCCAGCAGTGGGCCGGGACTAGCGGGAGTCGAGCAGTACTTC,CASSGPGLAGVEQYF
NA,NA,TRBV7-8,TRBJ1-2,TGTGCCAGCAGCTTGACTGCTAACTATGGCTACACCTTC,CASSLTANYGYTF
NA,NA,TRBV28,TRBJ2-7,TGTGCCAGCAGTTTGGCGGGGCACGAGCAGTACTTC,CASSLAGHEQYF
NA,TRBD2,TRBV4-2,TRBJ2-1,TGTGCCAGCAGCCAAGGGACTAGCGGGTGGATACAGTTCTTC,CASSQGTSGWIQFF
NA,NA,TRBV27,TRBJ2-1,TGTGCCAGCTTATCGTCGGGACTCCTGAACCATGAGCAGTTCTTC,CASLSSGLLNHEQFF
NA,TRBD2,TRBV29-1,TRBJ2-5,TGCAGCGTTGGTGGAGCTGTAGCGGGAGGAATCGCGACCCAGTACTTC,CSVGGAVAGGIATQYF
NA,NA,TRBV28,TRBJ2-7,TGTGCCAGCAGTTTATACTTGGACAGCCCGCCCTACGAGCAGTACTTC,CASSLYLDSPPYEQYF
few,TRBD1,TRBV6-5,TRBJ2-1,TGTGCCAGCAGCCCCGCGGACAGGGCCCGGTATGAGCAGTTCTTC,CASSPADRARYEQFF
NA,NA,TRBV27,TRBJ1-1,TGTGCCAGCAGTTTATCACGTCCATGGGGGGGCCAGGGCACTGAAGCTTTCTTT,CASSLSRPWGGQGTEAFF